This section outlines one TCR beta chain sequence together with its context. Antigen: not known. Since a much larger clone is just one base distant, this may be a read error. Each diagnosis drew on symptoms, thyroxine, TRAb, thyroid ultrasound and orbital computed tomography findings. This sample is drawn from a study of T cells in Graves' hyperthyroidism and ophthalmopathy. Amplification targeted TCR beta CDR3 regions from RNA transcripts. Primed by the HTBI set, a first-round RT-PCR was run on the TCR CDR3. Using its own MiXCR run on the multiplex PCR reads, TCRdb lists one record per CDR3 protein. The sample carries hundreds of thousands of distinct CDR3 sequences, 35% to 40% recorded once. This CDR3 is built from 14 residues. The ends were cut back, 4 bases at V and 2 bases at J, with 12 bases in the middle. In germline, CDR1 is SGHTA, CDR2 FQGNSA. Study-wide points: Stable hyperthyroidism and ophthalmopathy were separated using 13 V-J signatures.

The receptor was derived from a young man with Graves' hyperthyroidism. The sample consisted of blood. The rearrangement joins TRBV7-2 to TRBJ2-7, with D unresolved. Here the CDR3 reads CASSSPRDAYEQYF. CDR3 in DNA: TGTGCCAGCAGCTCCCCCCGAGACGCCTACGAGCAGTACTTC.